Below, 21 T cell receptor beta chains from the same sample are listed, as sequenced in a study of cytomegalovirus exposure and HLA in healthy donors. Both 60 Vbeta primers and 13 Jbeta primers went into the PCR. Sequencing was performed with immunoSEQ multiplex PCR; in TCRdb, only in-frame clones are kept and a portion is missing. This repertoire shows 250,000 to 300,000 clones, around 90% found once; its top ten account for about 1.7%. Sequenced: PBMCs. These receptors all stem from a girl aged 2 to 9 in good health and CMV-seronegative.

The chain joins TRBV7-3 to TRBJ2-5, with D possibly being TRBD2 (5 bases). This CDR3 region has 13 residues. Germline-derived CDR1 and CDR2 are SGHTA and FQGTGA. Trimming took 4 bases from V and 2 from J, leaving 8 bases between them. CDR3 region: CASSYSVQETQYF. The DNA for the CDR3 is TGTGCCAGCAGCTATAGCGTACAAGAGACCCAGTACTTC.

The table lists this clone with a count of one. The gene calls are TRBV15 and TRBJ1-2, with D perhaps TRBD1 (6 bases). Trimming stripped 0 bases from V and 8 bases from J, with 13 bases between. The CDR3 extends over 14 amino acids. Per germline, CDR1 LNHNV and CDR2 YYDKDF (reference sequence). The DNA for the CDR3 is TGTGCCACCAGCAGAGATCGAGGGGGGGGCGGCTACACCTTC. Translation: CATSRDRGGGGYTF.

The J gene is TRBJ2-1, the V gene TRBV6-1, with D unclear. Germline V gene lookup returns CDR1 MNHNS and CDR2 SASEGT. The V end was cut by 7 bases, the J end by 5 bases, with 18 bases between. The CDR3 is made up of 15 amino acids. DNA of the CDR3: TGTGCCAGCACGCTCCCTTCGCGCACGCACAATGAGCAGTTCTTC. It codes for CASTLPSRTHNEQFF.

The chain has TRBV19 and TRBJ1-1; 9 bases fit TRBD1. The CDR3 consists of 16 residues. The trim removed 3 bases at V and 5 bases at J, leaving 10 bases unmatched. Germline CDR1 is LNHDA and CDR2 is SQIVND (reference sequence). CDR3 region: CASSIPPDRGRTEAFF. CDR3 nucleotide sequence: TGTGCCAGTAGTATCCCTCCGGACAGGGGAAGAACTGAAGCTTTCTTT.

This rearrangement joins TRBV4-2 to TRBJ1-3; D is unresolved. This CDR3 comprises 15 residues. CDR1 and CDR2 from the germline V gene are LGHNA and YNFKEQ. Trimming pared 1 base from V and 0 bases from J, leaving 7 bases between. CDR3 protein: CASSQGRDSGNTIYF. CDR3 DNA sequence: TGTGCCAGCAGCCAAGGCCGGGACTCTGGAAACACCATATATTTT.

The chain employs TRBV5-4 and TRBJ1-1; possible D gene TRBD1, 6 bases. Germline V lookup: CDR1 SGHNT, CDR2 YYREEE (reference sequence). CDR3 length equals 13 residues. V shed 5 bases and J shed 3 bases, with 11 bases lying between them. The CDR3 reads CASSQQGYTEAFF. The CDR3 nucleotides read TGTGCCAGCAGTCAACAGGGTTACACTGAAGCTTTCTTT.

The chain is built from TRBV19 and TRBJ1-2; TRBD1 matches at 7 bases. V was pared by 7 bases and J by 0 bases, with 8 bases of the junction left unmatched. CDR3 length equals 15 residues. Germline lookup yields CDR1 LNHDA and CDR2 SQIVND (reference sequence). The CDR3, as DNA: TGTGCCAGTACTGGCCCGGGGACAGCTAACTATGGCTACACCTTC. Amino acid sequence: CASTGPGTANYGYTF.

CDR3 protein: CASSYGQGGSNQPQHF. The DNA of the CDR3 is TGTGCCAGCAGTTATGGACAGGGGGGGAGCAATCAGCCCCAGCATTTT. The rearrangement uses TRBV27 and TRBJ1-5; TRBD1 aligns across 10 bases. Germline-derived CDR1 and CDR2 are MNHEY and SMNVEV (reference sequence). V lost 4 bases and J lost 1; bases outside the gene matches: 4. The CDR3 is 16 amino acids.

This clone was detected once. The chain carries TRBV15 and TRBJ2-7; 12 nucleotides line up with TRBD2. CDR3 length: 16 amino acids. The V segment lost 4 bases and the J segment 1 base; nucleotides outside the gene matches: 5. Germline CDR1 LNHNV, CDR2 YYDKDF (reference sequence). This CDR3 is CATSNLAGGPSYEQYF. CDR3 DNA: TGTGCCACCAGCAACCTAGCGGGAGGGCCGTCCTACGAGCAGTACTTC.

The rearrangement joins TRBV6-1 to TRBJ2-1; 9 bases line up with TRBD1. Trimming removed 0 bases from V and 6 bases from J; junction bases left unmatched: 6. Germline V gene data show CDR1 as MNHNS and CDR2 as SASEGT. CDR3 length equals 16 residues. The CDR3 reads CASSEAPETGGNEQFF. CDR3 nucleotides: TGTGCCAGCAGTGAAGCCCCCGAGACAGGGGGCAATGAGCAGTTCTTC.

The gene calls are TRBV14 and TRBJ2-6; no definite D call. The V end lost 1 base, the J end lost 0 bases, and 7 bases lay between the germline ends. Looked up from germline, CDR1 is SGHDN and CDR2 is FVKESK. The CDR3 contains 16 residues. The CDR3 loop is CASSQGARSGANVLTF. The DNA of the CDR3 is TGTGCCAGCAGCCAAGGGGCTCGCTCTGGGGCCAACGTCCTGACTTTC.

The gene calls are TRBV19 and TRBJ2-3; TRBD2 aligns across 13 bases. J gave up 1 base and V 6 bases, and 1 base lay outside the gene matches. Germline lookup yields CDR1 LNHDA and CDR2 SQIVND (reference sequence). There are 15 residues in the CDR3. CDR3 residues: CASRGTSGGTDTQYF. For the CDR3, the DNA is TGTGCCAGTAGAGGGACTAGCGGGGGCACAGATACGCAGTATTTT.

The chain couples TRBV10-3 to TRBJ2-7, with TRBD1 matching over 10 bases. J was trimmed by 3 bases and V by 0 bases; bases with no gene match: 8. This CDR3 has 17 residues. The V gene's germline CDR1 is ENHRY and CDR2 SYGVKD. CDR3 protein: CAISESLGQGIGYEQYF. The CDR3 DNA sequence: TGTGCCATCAGTGAGTCGTTGGGACAGGGGATAGGCTACGAGCAGTACTTC.

The gene calls are TRBV5-6 and TRBJ1-6; 8 bases fit TRBD1. The CDR3 contains 16 residues. With 4 bases clipped from V and 9 bases from J, the junction kept 12 bases outside the gene matches. CDR1 is SGHDT and CDR2 is YYEEEE in the germline V gene. CDR3 in DNA: TGTGCCAGCAGCGGGGGTCTGGACAGGGCCTTTTCACCCCTCCACTTT. The encoded protein is CASSGGLDRAFSPLHF.

The table lists this clone with a count of one. CDR3: CASSAGTGEAQTQYF. Here the CDR3 DNA reads TGTGCCAGTAGTGCCGGGACAGGGGAGGCTCAGACCCAGTACTTC. V usage is TRBV19 and J usage is TRBJ2-5, with 10 bases fitting TRBD1. The CDR3 sequence is 15 residues long. Germline V lookup: CDR1 LNHDA, CDR2 SQIVND (reference sequence). With 5 bases clipped from V and 6 bases from J, the junction kept 9 bases outside the gene matches.

This clone is a singleton in its sample. The CDR3 region is CASSFRLTENQPQHF. The CDR3, as DNA: TGTGCCAGCAGTTTTAGGTTGACTGAGAATCAGCCCCAGCATTTT. The chain employs TRBV28 and TRBJ1-5; no definite D call. This CDR3 has 15 residues. Germline loops: CDR1 MDHEN, CDR2 SYDVKM. Trimming removed 3 bases from V and 4 bases from J, with 13 bases in between.

This clone appeared once. V gene TRBV27 combines with J gene TRBJ1-2, with 7 bases fitting TRBD1. Germline V lookup: CDR1 MNHEY, CDR2 SMNVEV (reference sequence). This CDR3 is 14 amino acids long. Unmatched junction bases numbered 4, after V lost 4 bases and J lost 2 bases. This CDR3 reads CASSSLQGNYGYTF. CDR3 bases: TGTGCCAGCAGTTCCTTACAGGGGAACTATGGCTACACCTTC.

This rearrangement joins TRBV5-6 to TRBJ2-7; D ambiguous. With 0 bases removed from V and 2 bases from J, the gap between germline ends came to 12 bases. The CDR3 consists of 15 residues. Germline V gives CDR1 SGHDT, CDR2 YYEEEE. Written as DNA, the CDR3 is TGTGCCAGCAGCTTGGGGCTAGAGAACGCCTACGAGCAGTACTTC. Translated: CASSLGLENAYEQYF.

The rearrangement uses TRBV7-3 and TRBJ1-1; 8 nucleotides agree with TRBD1. In germline, CDR1 is SGHTA, CDR2 FQGTGA. This CDR3 spans 14 amino acids. V trimming: 5 bases; J trimming: 0 bases; junction bases outside the gene matches: 2. The CDR3 bases are TGTGCCAGCAGCCCGGACAGGGTGAACACTGAAGCTTTCTTT. Translation: CASSPDRVNTEAFF.

The rearrangement joins TRBV28 to TRBJ1-2; tentative D call: TRBD1 (6 bases). CDR3 length equals 12 residues. Germline-derived CDR1 and CDR2 are MDHEN and SYDVKM. The V end lost 6 bases, the J end lost 8 bases, and 13 bases lay between the germline ends. The chain's CDR3 is CASSAQGEGYTF. In nucleotides, the CDR3 is TGTGCCAGCAGCGCACAGGGAGAGGGCTACACCTTC.

The CDR3 spells CASSALAGGAGELFF. CDR3 coding DNA: TGCGCCAGCAGTGCCCTAGCGGGGGGGGCCGGGGAGCTGTTTTTT. V gene TRBV10-2 combines with J gene TRBJ2-2, with TRBD2 matching 12 bases. J lost 6 bases, V lost 4 bases, and 3 bases had no gene match. CDR1 and CDR2 from the germline V gene are WSHSY and SAAADI. The CDR3 covers 15 residues.